Sequencing of this T cell receptor beta chain was carried out in a study of cytomegalovirus exposure and HLA in healthy donors. Study background: The study placed around 80% of its 398 genotyped donors in the Caucasian-associated ancestry cluster.

PCR employed 60 Vbeta and 13 Jbeta primers. Profiling relied on immunoSEQ multiplex PCR, and the TCRdb table lists in-frame clones only, not all of them. The sample shows roughly 100,000 clones, approximately 80% of them seen only once. Germline V CDR1 and CDR2: SGHTA, FQGTGA. The CDR3 is 15 residues long. With 4 bases clipped from V and 0 bases from J, the junction kept 3 bases outside the gene matches. Comment on this clone: Its cognate antigen is unknown.

Overall study findings and caveats: Researchers reported in a later analysis that a missense DCLRE1C variant was tied to TCR beta V- and J-gene trimming. A classifier reportedly called cytomegalovirus status with high sensitivity and specificity. Reportedly, fewer N-insertions than the roughly 700-donor mean appeared in an Asian-associated ancestry cluster in a later analysis.

The chain recombines TRBV7-3 with TRBJ2-3; 8 nucleotides align to TRBD1. This clonotype was obtained from a young woman in good health and CMV-seropositive. Sequencing input: PBMCs. The CDR3 spells CASSSTGGSTDTQYF. In nucleotides, the CDR3 is TGTGCCAGCAGCTCTACAGGGGGAAGCACAGATACGCAGTATTTT.